These T cell receptor beta chains were read from a single sample in a study of shared clonotypes between healthy human individuals. Profiling relied on immunoSEQ multiplex PCR, and the TCRdb table lists in-frame clones only, not all of them. The sample includes under 1,900,000 clones, about 98.5% seen only once; the top ten take under 0.45%. What was sequenced was naive CD4+ T cells sorted from blood. The receptors come from a young man in good health. CDR3s include the opening cysteine and the closing phenylalanine or tryptophan. Fields, in order: V gene, clone size, J gene, D gene, CDR3 protein, CDR3 DNA. The D gene is left open where the match is weak. Where a row states a size, it is once, few, many or the class of an expanded clone; other rows omit it.

TRBV15	-	TRBJ2-7	-	CATSREALGVGYEQYF	TGTGCCACCAGCAGGGAGGCTTTAGGGGTTGGCTACGAGCAGTACTTC
TRBV28	-	TRBJ1-3	-	CASTTSGNTIYF	TGTGCCAGCACCACCTCTGGAAACACCATATATTTT
TRBV18	-	TRBJ1-1	-	CASSLGFMNTEAFF	TGTGCCAGCTCACTGGGGTTCATGAACACTGAAGCTTTCTTT
TRBV27	once	TRBJ2-7	TRBD2	CACSRAGSYEQYF	TGTGCCTGCAGCCGAGCGGGGTCCTACGAGCAGTACTTC
TRBV28	-	TRBJ2-5	TRBD2	CASGYPGGQETQYF	TGTGCCAGCGGCTATCCGGGGGGCCAAGAGACCCAGTACTTC
TRBV2	-	TRBJ2-1	-	CASSRGDEQFF	TGTGCCAGCAGTAGGGGGGATGAGCAGTTCTTC
TRBV6-5	-	TRBJ2-3	TRBD2	CASSYSGSGRTDTQYF	TGTGCCAGCAGTTACTCAGGTAGCGGGAGAACAGATACGCAGTATTTT
TRBV30	-	TRBJ2-3	TRBD1	CAWSADRESTDTQYF	TGTGCCTGGAGTGCCGACAGGGAAAGCACAGATACGCAGTATTTT
TRBV11-2	-	TRBJ2-5	-	CASSFSSPQETQYF	TGTGCCAGCAGCTTTTCTAGTCCGCAAGAGACCCAGTACTTC
TRBV7-2	-	TRBJ2-1	-	CASSLGGFYLEQFF	TGTGCCAGCAGTTTAGGGGGGTTTTACTTAGAGCAGTTCTTC
TRBV7-8	-	TRBJ1-3	TRBD1	CASSLRTGSPSGNTIYF	TGTGCCAGCAGCTTAAGGACAGGCTCTCCCTCTGGAAACACCATATATTTT
TRBV7-2	once	TRBJ2-3	TRBD2	CASSLLAGDRTDTQYF	TGTGCCAGCAGCCTACTAGCGGGAGACAGAACAGATACGCAGTATTTT
TRBV15	once	TRBJ1-2	-	CATSRDSDYGYTF	TGTGCCACCAGCAGGGACAGTGACTATGGCTACACCTTC
TRBV18	-	TRBJ2-5	-	CASSLRPVQETQYF	TGTGCCAGCTCACTCAGACCGGTCCAAGAGACCCAGTACTTC
TRBV7-6	-	TRBJ2-3	TRBD1	CASSYQGAAVSTDTQYF	TGTGCCAGCAGCTATCAGGGGGCTGCGGTTAGCACAGATACGCAGTATTTT
TRBV6-1	-	TRBJ1-3	-	CAGDIGNTIYF	TGTGCCGGGGACATTGGAAACACCATATATTTT
TRBV6-5	-	TRBJ1-4	-	CASSLPRHELFF	TGTGCCAGCAGCCTACCGCGACATGAACTGTTTTTT
TRBV27	-	TRBJ1-4	-	CASTSLGATNEKLFF	TGTGCCAGCACCTCGCTGGGGGCCACTAATGAAAAACTGTTTTTT
TRBV28	-	TRBJ2-1	-	CASYRSSYNEQFF	TGTGCCAGCTACCGAAGCTCCTACAATGAGCAGTTCTTC
TRBV29-1	-	TRBJ2-1	TRBD2	CSVAANRGLAGYNEQFF	TGCAGCGTTGCCGCAAACCGAGGACTAGCGGGCTACAATGAGCAGTTCTTC
TRBV7-9	-	TRBJ2-7	TRBD1	CASSSTPGDRGISYEQYF	TGTGCCAGCAGCTCCACGCCCGGGGACAGGGGAATATCCTACGAGCAGTACTTC
TRBV6-1	-	TRBJ2-7	-	CASSGYSGSYEQYF	TGTGCCAGCAGTGGCTATTCCGGCTCCTACGAGCAGTACTTC
TRBV11-2	-	TRBJ2-7	-	CASSLETGTEQYF	TGTGCCAGCAGCTTAGAAACAGGTACCGAGCAGTACTTC
TRBV9	-	TRBJ1-3	-	CASSVGGANTIYF	TGTGCCAGCAGCGTAGGGGGAGCAAACACCATATATTTT
TRBV7-3	-	TRBJ2-7	-	CASSLGHNSYEQYF	TGTGCCAGCAGCTTGGGACATAACTCCTACGAGCAGTACTTC
TRBV9	-	TRBJ2-5	-	CASSVEETQYF	TGTGCCAGCAGCGTCGAAGAGACCCAGTACTTC
TRBV7-2	once	TRBJ1-5	-	CASSFALNDGQPQHF	TGTGCCAGCAGCTTCGCTCTCAATGACGGTCAGCCCCAGCATTTT
TRBV4-2	-	TRBJ2-2	TRBD1	CASSQRQGTGELFF	TGTGCCAGCAGCCAAAGACAGGGGACCGGGGAGCTGTTTTTT
TRBV6-1	-	TRBJ2-7	TRBD2	CASGRWGGEQYF	TGTGCCAGCGGCCGATGGGGGGGGGAGCAGTACTTC
TRBV5-1	-	TRBJ2-3	-	CASSGTGSFSTDTQYF	TGCGCCAGCAGCGGCACAGGTTCATTTAGCACAGATACGCAGTATTTT
TRBV5-1	-	TRBJ2-7	TRBD1	CASSGPGQGAPHEQYF	TGCGCCAGCAGCGGACCGGGACAGGGGGCCCCCCACGAGCAGTACTTC
TRBV4-2	-	TRBJ2-7	-	CASSTMTGSYEQYF	TGTGCCAGCAGCACTATGACAGGTTCCTACGAGCAGTACTTC
TRBV10-3	-	TRBJ2-1	TRBD2	CAIRGLAGADSYNEQFF	TGTGCCATTCGTGGACTAGCGGGCGCTGACTCCTACAATGAGCAGTTCTTC
TRBV11-2	-	TRBJ2-1	TRBD2	CASSIYLAGGPGEQFF	TGTGCCAGCAGCATCTATCTAGCGGGAGGGCCGGGGGAACAGTTCTTC
TRBV10-1	-	TRBJ2-2	-	CASSALAGELFF	TGCGCCAGCAGTGCCCTAGCCGGGGAGCTGTTTTTT
TRBV19	-	TRBJ2-5	-	CASSPTGSPNQETQYF	TGTGCCAGTAGTCCAACAGGGAGCCCCAATCAAGAGACCCAGTACTTC
TRBV5-1	-	TRBJ1-1	-	CASSLLGRVNTEAFF	TGCGCCAGCAGCTTGCTTGGGAGAGTGAACACTGAAGCTTTCTTT
TRBV18	-	TRBJ2-2	TRBD1	CASLDRGSGELFF	TGTGCCAGCTTGGACAGGGGGTCCGGGGAGCTGTTTTTT
TRBV7-9	-	TRBJ2-7	-	CASSSDYEQYF	TGTGCCAGCAGCTCCGACTACGAGCAGTACTTC
TRBV29-1	-	TRBJ2-1	-	CSVASSYNEQFF	TGCAGCGTTGCTAGCTCCTACAATGAGCAGTTCTTC
TRBV2	-	TRBJ2-1	-	CGSLAGAYNEQFF	TGTGGAAGCCTGGCGGGGGCATACAATGAGCAGTTCTTC
TRBV4-2	-	TRBJ1-2	-	CASSQDFGVSNNYGYTF	TGTGCCAGCAGCCAAGATTTCGGAGTCTCCAACAACTATGGCTACACCTTC
TRBV19	-	TRBJ2-4	-	CASSIDRVSIQYF	TGTGCCAGTAGTATAGACAGGGTATCGATTCAGTACTTC
TRBV19	-	TRBJ2-1	TRBD2	CASSHLGTSGINEQFF	TGTGCCAGTAGCCACCTCGGGACTAGCGGTATCAATGAGCAGTTCTTC
TRBV30	-	TRBJ1-5	-	CACRTDRNQPQHF	TGTGCCTGTCGGACAGACCGCAATCAGCCCCAGCATTTT
TRBV6-6	-	TRBJ2-7	TRBD1	CASSQRTGAHSYEQYF	TGTGCCAGCAGCCAGCGGACAGGGGCTCACTCCTACGAGCAGTACTTC
TRBV6-5	-	TRBJ2-7	-	CASSYSRDRAYEQYF	TGTGCCAGCAGTTACAGCCGTGACCGGGCCTACGAGCAGTACTTC
TRBV5-1	-	TRBJ2-5	-	CASSFGTNQETQYF	TGCGCCAGCAGCTTCGGGACGAACCAAGAGACCCAGTACTTC
TRBV2	-	TRBJ2-3	-	CASSEAPTSSDTQYF	TGTGCCAGCAGTGAAGCGCCGACTAGTTCAGATACGCAGTATTTT
TRBV28	-	TRBJ1-4	-	CASLSEPARDEKLFF	TGTGCCAGCTTGTCAGAGCCGGCAAGGGACGAAAAACTGTTTTTT
TRBV6-5	once	TRBJ1-3	-	CATAIDSGNTIYF	TGTGCCACCGCCATAGACTCTGGAAACACCATATATTTT